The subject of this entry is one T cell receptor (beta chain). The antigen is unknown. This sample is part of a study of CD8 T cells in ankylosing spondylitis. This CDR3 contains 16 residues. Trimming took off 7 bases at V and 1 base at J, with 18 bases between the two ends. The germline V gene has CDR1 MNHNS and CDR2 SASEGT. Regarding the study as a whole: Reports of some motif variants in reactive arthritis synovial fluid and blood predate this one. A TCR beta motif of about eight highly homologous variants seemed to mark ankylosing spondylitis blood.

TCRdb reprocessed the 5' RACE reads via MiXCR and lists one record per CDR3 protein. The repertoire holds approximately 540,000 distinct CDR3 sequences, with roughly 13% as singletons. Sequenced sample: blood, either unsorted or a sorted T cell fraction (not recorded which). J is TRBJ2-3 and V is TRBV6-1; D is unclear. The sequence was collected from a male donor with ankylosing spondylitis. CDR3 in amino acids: CASTPRAESGTDTQYF. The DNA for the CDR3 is TGTGCCAGCACCCCAAGGGCCGAGTCTGGCACAGATACGCAGTATTTT.